The 27 T cell receptor beta chains below come from one sample, sequenced in a study of response to subunit inactivated influenza vaccine (dated by TCRdb to between 2018 and 2020). Libraries were built with RT-PCR. The reads were generated on an Illumina HiSeq 2500. TCRdb trimmed the raw reads at Q25, called clones with MiXCR and kept productive beta chains. Under each unique CDR3 protein, matching rows form one entry showing the most common genes and DNA. The sample contains roughly 500,000 distinct CDR3 sequences, about 25% of them found a single time. The ten most abundant clones make up about 1.9% of the sample. Material: CD4+ T cells sorted from PBMCs, obtained 5 days after vaccination. These receptors came from a man aged 45-65 years who received an inactivated influenza vaccine. Donor details come from another sample of the same person, matched by shared clones.

This clonotype was picked up a small number of times. The chain recombines TRBV25-1 with TRBJ2-7; TRBD1 aligns across 8 bases. The V segment lost 8 bases and the J segment 3 bases; nucleotides outside the gene matches: 12. The CDR3 is 15 amino acids. The germline V gene has CDR1 MGHDK and CDR2 SYGVNS. The CDR3 loop reads CASSRGGTGSYEQYF. The CDR3 DNA sequence: TGTGCCAGCTCTAGAGGGGGGACAGGAAGCTACGAGCAGTACTTC.

The rearrangement links TRBV7-2 to TRBJ2-5; D possibly corresponds to TRBD2 (6 bases). Germline V gives CDR1 SGHTA, CDR2 FQGNSA. CDR3 length equals 15 residues. Trimming cost V 4 bases and J 5 bases, with 17 bases left between them. CDR3 protein: CASSSRGGNGETQYF. The CDR3 region has the DNA TGTGCCAGCAGCTCCCGTGGGGGGAACGGGGAGACCCAGTACTTC.

The J gene is TRBJ2-7, the V gene TRBV5-1; D gene ambiguous. This CDR3 spans 13 amino acids. The V gene's germline CDR1 is SGHRS and CDR2 YFSETQ. V gave up 4 bases and J gave up 4 bases, with 12 bases separating them. Here the CDR3 DNA reads TGCGCCAGCAGCACCGCCCTGGGGTACGAGCAGTACTTC. The encoded protein is CASSTALGYEQYF.

This clonotype has more than one count but fewer than ten. J is TRBJ2-5 and V is TRBV6-1; 7 nucleotides match TRBD1. The CDR3 totals 14 residues. Looked up from germline, CDR1 is MNHNS and CDR2 is SASEGT. Germline trimming cut 6 bases from V and 3 bases from J; bases unmatched to any gene: 7. CDR3 amino acids: CASRPGQPEETQYF. The CDR3 coding sequence is TGTGCCAGCAGACCGGGACAGCCCGAAGAGACCCAGTACTTC.

The chain is built from TRBV20-1 and TRBJ2-6; 7 bases align to TRBD2. Per germline, CDR1 DFQATT and CDR2 SNEGSKA (reference sequence). With V trimmed by 5 bases and J by 4 bases, 8 bases remained unmatched. This CDR3 has 15 residues. The CDR3 sequence: CSAHPGGTGANVLTF. In DNA, the CDR3 is TGCAGTGCTCATCCGGGGGGTACCGGGGCCAACGTCCTGACTTTC.

The chain combines TRBV18 with TRBJ2-7; 9 nucleotides agree with TRBD2. The CDR3 length is 17 residues. Germline assignment: CDR1 KGHSH and CDR2 LQKENI. J was trimmed by 2 bases and V by 0 bases; bases with no gene match: 8. CDR3 nucleotides: TGTGCCAGCTCACCACCGAATAGCGGGGGTAGACCCTACGAGCAGTACTTC. Protein product: CASSPPNSGGRPYEQYF.

This clonotype was picked up a small number of times. V usage is TRBV9 and J usage is TRBJ1-1; D is possibly TRBD1 (6 bases). The V end lost 1 base, the J end lost 4 bases, and 11 bases lay between the germline ends. The CDR3 length is 14 residues. Germline V gene data show CDR1 as SGDLS and CDR2 as YYNGEE. CDR3 loop: CASSVRGKGTEAFF. In DNA form, the CDR3 reads TGTGCCAGCAGCGTAAGGGGGAAGGGCACTGAAGCTTTCTTT. The whole variable domain, filled in from reference TRBV9 and TRBJ1-1, reads DSGVTQTPKHLITATGQRVTLRCSPRSGDLSVYWYQQSLDQGLQFLIQYYNGEERAKGNILERFSAQQFPDLHSELNLSSLELGDSALYFCASSVRGKGTEAFFGQGTRLTVV.

The J gene is TRBJ2-7, the V gene TRBV7-9; D unresolved. The germline V and J ends were trimmed by 1 base and 5 bases, with 12 bases remaining between them. The V gene's germline CDR1 is SEHNR and CDR2 FQNEAQ (reference sequence). The CDR3 is made up of 14 amino acids. The CDR3 region has the DNA TGTGCCAGCAGCTTAGGGATTAGGGATCACGAGCAGTACTTC. It specifies CASSLGIRDHEQYF.

In its sample, this clonotype was seen a few times. The V call is TRBV20-1, the J call TRBJ1-1, with no clear D. The CDR3 is 14 amino acids. Trimming left V 3 bases short and J 4 bases short, with 15 bases between. The germline CDR1 and CDR2 sequences are DFQATT and SNEGSKA (reference sequence). The DNA of the CDR3 is TGCAGTGCTAGGCGGGCGGGTTCGGGCACTGAAGCTTTCTTT. This codes for CSARRAGSGTEAFF.

This clonotype was observed a handful of times. The CDR3 DNA follows: TGTGCCATCAGCCCCGGGGGGGACGGCAATGAAAAACTGTTTTTT. Its translation is CAISPGGDGNEKLFF. The chain is built from TRBV10-3 and TRBJ1-4, with a possible D match to TRBD1 (5 bases). There are 15 residues in the CDR3. With 6 bases removed from V and 5 bases from J, the gap between germline ends came to 16 bases. Looked up from germline, CDR1 is ENHRY and CDR2 is SYGVKD.

This clonotype has more than one count but fewer than ten. The V gene is TRBV6-2 or TRBV6-3, the J gene TRBJ2-2; 12 bases agree with TRBD1. V gave up 5 bases and J gave up 7 bases; unmatched junction bases: 11. Germline V lookup: CDR1 MNHEY, CDR2 SVGEGT. The CDR3 runs 17 residues. DNA of the CDR3: TGTGCCAGCAGTACCTCGGGACAGGGGGCTTCACGCGGGGAGCTGTTTTTT. This sequence encodes CASSTSGQGASRGELFF.

This clonotype was seen more than once but under ten times. The J gene is TRBJ1-2, the V gene TRBV4-3; TRBD1 might be the D (6 bases). CDR3 length: 14 residues. CDR1 and CDR2 (germline): LGHNA, YSLEER. V lost 4 bases and J lost 6, with 15 bases in between. As DNA, the CDR3 is TGCGCCAGCAGCCTCGTGGGGGGGGCGGATGGCTACACCTTC. Protein sequence: CASSLVGGADGYTF.

This clonotype was detected only a few times. The genes are TRBV7-9 and TRBJ1-4, with no clear D. CDR1 and CDR2 (germline): SEHNR, FQNEAQ (reference sequence). Trimming cost V 3 bases and J 7 bases, with 15 bases left between them. The CDR3 contains 15 residues. The CDR3 loop is CASSLKAGWGEKLFF. Written as DNA, the CDR3 is TGTGCCAGCAGCTTGAAGGCCGGATGGGGTGAAAAACTGTTTTTT.

This clonotype was observed a handful of times. The chain carries TRBV7-6 and TRBJ2-1, with TRBD2 matching over 9 bases. CDR3 size: 14 residues. Germline CDR1 is SGHVS and CDR2 is FNYEAQ. With 6 bases clipped from V and 4 bases from J, the junction kept 4 bases outside the gene matches. CDR3 in amino acids: CASRSSGGYNEQFF. In nucleotides, the CDR3 is TGTGCCAGCAGATCGAGCGGGGGGTACAATGAGCAGTTCTTC.

This clonotype was picked up many times. This sequence joins TRBV20-1 and TRBJ2-7; maybe TRBD2 (5 bases). CDR1 and CDR2 from the germline V gene are DFQATT and SNEGSKA (reference sequence). The CDR3 spans 13 residues. Trimming removed 6 bases at V and 1 base at J, with 13 bases between. CDR3 residues: CSAPPGVSYEQYF. CDR3 sequence (DNA): TGCAGTGCGCCACCCGGGGTATCCTACGAGCAGTACTTC.

This clonotype occurred a few times. This chain connects TRBV10-3 to TRBJ2-3, with D possibly being TRBD2 (6 bases). The CDR3 runs 15 residues. Germline V gives CDR1 ENHRY, CDR2 SYGVKD. Trimming cost V 5 bases and J 5 bases, with 17 bases left between them. Here the CDR3 reads CAISQLAVQGDTQYF. The CDR3 nucleotides read TGTGCCATCAGTCAACTAGCCGTGCAAGGAGATACGCAGTATTTT.

The V gene is TRBV16, the J gene TRBJ2-1; no reliable D call. This CDR3 region has 15 residues. The V end was cut by 2 bases, the J end by 3 bases, with 11 bases between. The germline gives CDR1 KGHSY, CDR2 FQNENV. CDR3: CASSQPRKSYNEQFF. The CDR3 coding sequence is TGTGCCAGCAGCCAACCCCGCAAGAGCTACAATGAGCAGTTCTTC.

The J gene is TRBJ2-1, the V gene TRBV6-2 or TRBV6-3; D not certain. This CDR3 has 12 amino acids. Trimming stripped 6 bases from V and 9 bases from J, with 12 bases between. CDR1 and CDR2 from the germline V gene are MNHEY and SVGEGT. DNA for the CDR3: TGTGCCAGCAGCCCCGCACGCCCTGAGCAGTTCTTC. Residues: CASSPARPEQFF.

The rearrangement uses TRBV5-1 and TRBJ1-1; a possible D gene is TRBD1 (5 bases). Trimming shortened V by 4 bases and J by 7 bases, and 11 bases separated the two germline ends. The CDR3 has 12 amino acids. From germline, CDR1 is SGHRS and CDR2 YFSETQ. CDR3 in DNA: TGCGCCAGCAGCCCCCAGGGTCATGAAGCTTTCTTT. Translated, it gives CASSPQGHEAFF.

As for this clonotype: Germline and junction disagree at one end, which may indicate a read error. The chain combines TRBV12-3 or TRBV12-4 with TRBJ2-1; 10 bases are a match to TRBD2. The length of the CDR3 is 13 residues. CDR3 in amino acids: CASSLAGEGEQFF. Written as DNA, the CDR3 is TGTGCCAGCAGTCTAGCGGGAGAGGGGGAGCAGTTCTTC.

This clonotype was recorded a few times. The chain carries TRBV4-3 and TRBJ1-1; possible D gene TRBD1, 5 bases. Trimming removed 0 bases at V and 6 bases at J, with 17 bases between. This CDR3 spans 16 amino acids. From germline, CDR1 is LGHNA and CDR2 YSLEER. This CDR3 reads CASSQDFAGMRAEAFF. As DNA, the CDR3 is TGCGCCAGCAGCCAAGATTTTGCAGGGATGAGGGCTGAAGCTTTCTTT.

This clonotype has more than one count but fewer than ten. The rearrangement uses TRBV15 and TRBJ2-7; D is perhaps TRBD2 (6 bases). The germline V gene has CDR1 LNHNV and CDR2 YYDKDF (reference sequence). The CDR3 length is 15 residues. Trimming left V 0 bases short and J 0 bases short, with 9 bases between. CDR3 region: CATSRDWGGSYEQYF. The CDR3 nucleotides read TGTGCCACCAGCAGAGATTGGGGAGGCTCCTACGAGCAGTACTTC.

In its sample, this clonotype was seen a few times. The chain has TRBV5-1 and TRBJ2-7; 7 bases are a match to TRBD1. CDR3 length equals 13 residues. The V gene end was trimmed by 5 bases and the J gene end by 4 bases; junction bases not matched to a gene: 6. From germline, CDR1 is SGHRS and CDR2 YFSETQ. In DNA form, the CDR3 reads TGCGCCAGCAGGGGACAGCCTAATTACGAGCAGTACTTC. This translates into CASRGQPNYEQYF.

This chain joins TRBV7-2 and TRBJ2-3; no clear D gene. Per the germline V gene, CDR1 is SGHTA and CDR2 is FQGNSA. The CDR3 has 13 amino acids. Trimming cost V 2 bases and J 4 bases, with 7 bases left between them. The CDR3 sequence is CASSLQASDTQYF. CDR3 DNA sequence: TGTGCCAGCAGCTTACAGGCTTCAGATACGCAGTATTTT.

This chain connects TRBV2 to TRBJ2-7; D call uncertain. CDR1 is SNHLY, CDR2 FYNNEI, per germline. V lost 2 bases and J lost 4, with 6 bases in between. This CDR3 is built from 12 residues. CDR3 protein: CASSEYQYEQYF. The CDR3 nucleotides read TGTGCCAGCAGTGAATACCAGTACGAGCAGTACTTC. Based on the CDR3 plus reference TRBV2 and TRBJ2-7, the full variable domain is EPEVTQTPSHQVTQMGQEVILRCVPISNHLYFYWYRQILGQKVEFLVSFYNNEISEKSEIFDDQFSVERPDGSNFTLKIRSTKLEDSAMYFCASSEYQYEQYFGPGTRLTVT.

This chain connects TRBV5-1 to TRBJ1-6, with D possibly TRBD1 on 5 matching bases. This CDR3 contains 15 residues. Trimming stripped 2 bases from V and 6 bases from J, with 12 bases between. Germline-derived CDR1 and CDR2 are SGHRS and YFSETQ. CDR3 DNA: TGCGCCAGCAGCTTTAGGGCGGACACTAATTCACCCCTCCACTTT. It codes for CASSFRADTNSPLHF.

The chain couples TRBV12-3 or TRBV12-4 to TRBJ2-7; 9 positions match TRBD2. The CDR3 spans 15 residues. J gave up 5 bases and V 2 bases, and 7 bases lay outside the gene matches. The CDR3 sequence: CASSLMGLAVHEQYF. Written as DNA, the CDR3 is TGTGCCAGCAGTTTAATGGGACTAGCTGTTCACGAGCAGTACTTC.